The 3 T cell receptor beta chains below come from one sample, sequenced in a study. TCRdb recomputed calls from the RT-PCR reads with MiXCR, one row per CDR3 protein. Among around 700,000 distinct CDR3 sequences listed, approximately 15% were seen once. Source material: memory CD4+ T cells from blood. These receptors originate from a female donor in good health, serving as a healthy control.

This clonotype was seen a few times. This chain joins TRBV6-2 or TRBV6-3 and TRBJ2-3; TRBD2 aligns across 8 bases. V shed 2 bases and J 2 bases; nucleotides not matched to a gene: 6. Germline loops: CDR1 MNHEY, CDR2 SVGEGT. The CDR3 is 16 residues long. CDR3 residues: CASSYGISGTTDTQYF. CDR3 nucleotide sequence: TGTGCCAGCAGTTACGGAATTAGCGGGACCACAGATACGCAGTATTTT.

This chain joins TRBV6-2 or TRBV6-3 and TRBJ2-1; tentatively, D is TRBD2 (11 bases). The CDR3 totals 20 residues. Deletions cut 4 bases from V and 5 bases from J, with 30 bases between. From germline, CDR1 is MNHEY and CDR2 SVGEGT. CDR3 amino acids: CASSSRTGGFPGLADNEQFF. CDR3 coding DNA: TGTGCCAGCAGTTCAAGGACAGGGGGTTTCCCGGGACTAGCGGACAATGAGCAGTTCTTC.

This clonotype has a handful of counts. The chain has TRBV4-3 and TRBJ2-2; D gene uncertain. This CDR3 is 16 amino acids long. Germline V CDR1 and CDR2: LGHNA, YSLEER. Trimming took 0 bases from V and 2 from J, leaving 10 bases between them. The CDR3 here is CASSQDPQLNTGELFF. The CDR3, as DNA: TGCGCCAGCAGCCAAGACCCCCAACTTAACACCGGGGAGCTGTTTTTT.